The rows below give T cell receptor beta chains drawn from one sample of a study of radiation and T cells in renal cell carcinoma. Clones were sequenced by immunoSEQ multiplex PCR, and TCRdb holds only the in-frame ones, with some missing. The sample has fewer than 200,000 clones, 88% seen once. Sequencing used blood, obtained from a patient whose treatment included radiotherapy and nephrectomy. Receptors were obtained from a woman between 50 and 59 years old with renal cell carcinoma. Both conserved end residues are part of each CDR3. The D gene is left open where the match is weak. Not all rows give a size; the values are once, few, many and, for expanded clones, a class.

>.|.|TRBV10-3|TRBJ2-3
TGTGCCATCAGTGAATGGGGGGACACAGATACGCAGTATTTT
CAISEWGDTDTQYF
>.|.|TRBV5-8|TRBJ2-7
TGTGCCAGCAGCTTGCTCCGGGGGACCTACGAGCAGTACTTC
CASSLLRGTYEQYF
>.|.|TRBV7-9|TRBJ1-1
TGTGCCAGCAGCTTAGTTACGGGTACGGGCACTGAAGCTTTCTTT
CASSLVTGTGTEAFF
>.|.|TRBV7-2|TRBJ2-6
TGTGCCAGCAGCTTAGCGGTTCTCTCTGGGGCCAACGTCCTGACTTTC
CASSLAVLSGANVLTF
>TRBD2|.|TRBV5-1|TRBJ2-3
TGCGCCAGCAGCCCCGCGGGGTCGCGGGGGGTCACGGATACGCAGTATTTT
CASSPAGSRGVTDTQYF
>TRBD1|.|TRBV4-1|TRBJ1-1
TGCGCCAGCAGCCAAGGGGACAGCAGACACTTTACCACTGAAGCTTTCTTT
CASSQGDSRHFTTEAFF
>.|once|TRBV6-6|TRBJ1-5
TGTGCCAGCAGTTACTCGGGCAGTCCCAATCAGCCCCAGCATTTT
CASSYSGSPNQPQHF
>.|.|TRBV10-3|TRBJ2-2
TGTGCCATCAGAGACGGCCAGCGGCCGAACACCGGGGAGCTGTTTTTT
CAIRDGQRPNTGELFF
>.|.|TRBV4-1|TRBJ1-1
TGCGCCAGCAGCCAAATTGCCAACGCAGTCCGAGGGGCTTTCTTT
CASSQIANAVRGAFF
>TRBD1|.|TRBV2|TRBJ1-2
TGTGCCAGCAAGAAACAGGGGACCCAGAACTATGGCTACACCTTC
CASKKQGTQNYGYTF
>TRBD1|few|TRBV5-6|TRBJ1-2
TGTGCCAGCAGCTCCGTGGACAGGATAGGTGGCTACACCTTC
CASSSVDRIGGYTF
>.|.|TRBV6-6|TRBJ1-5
TGTGCCAGCAGTTACTTCGGGGCTAGCAATCAGCCCCAGCATTTT
CASSYFGASNQPQHF
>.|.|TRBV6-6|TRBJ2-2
TGTGCCAGTAAGGGACGTAGAAACACCGGGGAGCTGTTTTTT
CASKGRRNTGELFF
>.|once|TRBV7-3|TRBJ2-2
TGTGCCAGCAGCTTACGACGGGAGCCGAACACCGGGGAGCTGTTTTTT
CASSLRREPNTGELFF
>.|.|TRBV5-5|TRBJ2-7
TGTGCCAGCAGCTTGGAGCCGTTCGGGGAATACGAGCAGTACTTC
CASSLEPFGEYEQYF
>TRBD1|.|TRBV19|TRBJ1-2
TGTGCCAGTAGTATCGTACAGGGGAACTATGGCTACACCTTC
CASSIVQGNYGYTF
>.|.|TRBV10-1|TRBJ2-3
TGCGCCAGCAGTGGTACCTCCACAGATACGCAGTATTTT
CASSGTSTDTQYF
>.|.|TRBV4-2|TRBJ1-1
TGTGCCAGCAGCCAAGATGGGACGGCAAGGTTGAACACTGAAGCTTTCTTT
CASSQDGTARLNTEAFF
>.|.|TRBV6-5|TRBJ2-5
TGTGCCAGCAGTGGGGGACAGAGGGGGGATGAGACCCAGTACTTC
CASSGGQRGDETQYF
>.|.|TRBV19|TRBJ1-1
TGTGCCAGTAGTAGGGGGGTGAACACTGAAGCTTTCTTT
CASSRGVNTEAFF
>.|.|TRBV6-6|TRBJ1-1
TGTGCCAGCAGTTACAGGGACACTGAAGCTTTCTTT
CASSYRDTEAFF
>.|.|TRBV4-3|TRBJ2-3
TGCGCCAGCAGCCAAGTCCACGGAGGAAGCACAGATACGCAGTATTTT
CASSQVHGGSTDTQYF
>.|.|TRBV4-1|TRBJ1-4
TGCGCCAGCAGCCGAAGGACTGATGAAAAACTGTTTTTT
CASSRRTDEKLFF
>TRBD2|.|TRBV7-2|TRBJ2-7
TGTGCCAGCAGCTTTAGCGGGGGGACCTCCTACGAGCAGTACTTC
CASSFSGGTSYEQYF
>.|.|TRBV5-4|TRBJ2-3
TGTGCCAGCAGCTTGCCGGGCCCGGGGGATACGCAGTATTTT
CASSLPGPGDTQYF
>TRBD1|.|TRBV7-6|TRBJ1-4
TGTGCCAGCAGCTACAGGGGCGGAAGAGAAAAACTGTTTTTT
CASSYRGGREKLFF
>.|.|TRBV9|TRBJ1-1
TGTGCCAGCAGCGTAGTCCCAGAGAACACTGAAGCTTTCTTT
CASSVVPENTEAFF
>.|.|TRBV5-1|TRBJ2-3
TGCGCCAGCAGCTTGGACTCCGGGTCTTCAGATACGCAGTATTTT
CASSLDSGSSDTQYF
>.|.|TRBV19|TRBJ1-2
TGTGCCTCAGGACAGCGTTACGAGGGCTACACCTTC
CASGQRYEGYTF
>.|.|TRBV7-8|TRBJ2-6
TGTGCCAGCAGCTTAGGGCAGGCGTTCCGGTCTGGGGCCAACGTCCTGACTTTC
CASSLGQAFRSGANVLTF
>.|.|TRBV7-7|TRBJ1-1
TGTGCTAGCAGCCGGGGGCTGGGCACTGAAGCTTTCTTT
CASSRGLGTEAFF
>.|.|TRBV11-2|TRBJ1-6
TGTGCCAGCAGCGAAAGAGCGGCAGCAAATTCACCCCTCCACTTT
CASSERAAANSPLHF
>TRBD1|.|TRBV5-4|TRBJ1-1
TGTGCCAGCAGCTACCGGACAGGGAGCGTGACTGAAGCTTTCTTT
CASSYRTGSVTEAFF
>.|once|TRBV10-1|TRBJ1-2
TGCGCCAGCAGTGAGTCCAGGGAGAGCTATGGCTACACCTTC
CASSESRESYGYTF
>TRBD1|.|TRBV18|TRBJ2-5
TGTGCCAGCTCCCCCGGGGACAGGGCTGACAAGACCCAGTACTTC
CASSPGDRADKTQYF
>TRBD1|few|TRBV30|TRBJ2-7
TGTGCCTGGGCCGGGACAGGGTTCGACGAGCAGTACTTC
CAWAGTGFDEQYF
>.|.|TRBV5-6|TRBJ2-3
TGTGCCAGCAGCTTTAGTTCCACAGATACGCAGTATTTT
CASSFSSTDTQYF
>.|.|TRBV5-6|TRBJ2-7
TGTGCCAGCAGCCGGTGGAACGAGCAGTACTTC
CASSRWNEQYF
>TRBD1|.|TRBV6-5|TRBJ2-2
TGTGCCAGCAGACCGACAGGGGCCAACACCGGGGAGCTGTTTTTT
CASRPTGANTGELFF
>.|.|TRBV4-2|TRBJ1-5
TGTGCCAGCAGCCAAGATCAGGTAACAGCTATGCAGCCCCAGCATTTT
CASSQDQVTAMQPQHF
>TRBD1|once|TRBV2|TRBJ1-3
TGTGCCAGCAGTGATCGGACAGGGGGCAGAGACACCATATATTTT
CASSDRTGGRDTIYF
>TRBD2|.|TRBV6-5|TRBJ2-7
TGTGCCAGCAGGGGGGGGACGCCGGGGTCCTACGAGCAGTACTTC
CASRGGTPGSYEQYF
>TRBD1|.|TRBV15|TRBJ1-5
TGTGCCACCAGCAAAAGACAGGGGTTTAGTCAGCCCCAGCATTTT
CATSKRQGFSQPQHF
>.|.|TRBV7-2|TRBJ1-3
TGTGCCAGCAGCTTAGAGGGCAGGGACTCTGGAAACACCATATATTTT
CASSLEGRDSGNTIYF
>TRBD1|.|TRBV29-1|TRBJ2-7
TGCAGCGTGGTGGGGGACAGGGGGCCCTACGAGCAGTACTTC
CSVVGDRGPYEQYF
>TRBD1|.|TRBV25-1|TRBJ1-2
TGTGCCAGCAGCCCCGGACAGGGTGATGGCTACACCTTC
CASSPGQGDGYTF
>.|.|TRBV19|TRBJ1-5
TGTGCCAGTAGTATGGCCCCCGGTCAGCCCCAGCATTTT
CASSMAPGQPQHF
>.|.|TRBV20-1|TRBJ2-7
TGCAGCGCCCCCAGGGCCTACGAGCAGTACTTC
CSAPRAYEQYF
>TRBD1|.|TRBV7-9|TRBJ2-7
TGTGCCAGCAGCTTAGACGGGACAGACTACGAGCAGTACTTC
CASSLDGTDYEQYF
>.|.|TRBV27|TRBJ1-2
TGTGCCAGCAGTCGAGGGGGCTACACCTTC
CASSRGGYTF
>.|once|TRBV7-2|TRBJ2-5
TGTGCCAGCAGCACCCGCCAAGAGACCCAGTACTTC
CASSTRQETQYF
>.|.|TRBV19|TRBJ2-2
TGTGCCACCAAGGACGGTCGGAAACCCGGGGAGCTGTTTTTT
CATKDGRKPGELFF
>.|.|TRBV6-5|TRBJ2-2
TGTGCCAGCAGTTATTCGAGGGGTTCCGGGGAGCTGTTTTTT
CASSYSRGSGELFF
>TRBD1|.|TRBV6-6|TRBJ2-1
TGTGCCAGCATCGGACAGGCCAAGGTGTGGAATGAGCAGTTCTTC
CASIGQAKVWNEQFF
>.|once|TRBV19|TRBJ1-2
TGTGCCAGTAGTCGGGCCGAGTCGACAGGTCCGTGGGGCTACACCTTC
CASSRAESTGPWGYTF
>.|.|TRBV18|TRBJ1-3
TGTGCCAGCTCACGAGGGGCTTCAGGTGGAAACACCATATATTTT
CASSRGASGGNTIYF
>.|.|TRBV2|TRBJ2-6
TGTGCCAGCTTTTGGGACGGCCGCTCTGGGGCCAACGTCCTGACTTTC
CASFWDGRSGANVLTF
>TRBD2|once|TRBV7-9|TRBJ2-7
TGTGCCAGCAGCCAAACTAGCGGGGGGTACGAGCAGTACTTC
CASSQTSGGYEQYF